A selection of T cell receptor beta chains follows, all from one sample in a study of cytomegalovirus exposure and HLA in healthy donors. TCRdb's copy holds only in-frame clones and misses some; the assay was immunoSEQ multiplex PCR. The sample has about 150,000 clones, 8.5% to 10% seen once. Sequencing was carried out using PBMCs. The origin of the receptors is a middle-aged man in good health and CMV-seronegative. The CDR3 runs from the conserved cysteine through the conserved F or W. A D gene is named only where the DNA matches it firmly. Clone sizes are given selectively: once, few, many, or a class where the clone is expanded.

j_gene | v_gene | abundance | d_gene | CDR3aa | CDR3nt
TRBJ2-4 | TRBV30 | few | . | CAWREGGGVAKNIQYF | TGTGCCTGGAGAGAGGGGGGGGGAGTAGCCAAAAACATTCAGTACTTC
TRBJ2-7 | TRBV7-9 | . | . | CASSLETRIHEQYF | TGTGCCAGCAGCTTAGAGACTAGAATCCACGAGCAGTACTTC
TRBJ1-6 | TRBV7-9 | . | . | CASSFPGSNSPLHF | TGTGCCAGCAGCTTTCCGGGATCAAATTCACCCCTCCACTTT
TRBJ2-7 | TRBV7-9 | . | TRBD1 | CASSRGQGLPYEQYF | TGTGCCAGCAGCCGGGGACAGGGGTTGCCCTACGAGCAGTACTTC
TRBJ2-3 | TRBV7-9 | . | TRBD1 | CASSLDRGTDTQYF | TGTGCCAGCAGCTTAGACAGGGGTACAGATACGCAGTATTTT
TRBJ1-5 | TRBV5-1 | . | . | CASSLALRVNQPQHF | TGCGCCAGCAGCTTGGCCTTGAGGGTTAATCAGCCCCAGCATTTT
TRBJ1-2 | TRBV9 | once | . | CASSVYSDSNYGYTF | TGTGCCAGCAGCGTCTATTCCGACAGTAACTATGGCTACACCTTC
TRBJ2-7 | TRBV28 | . | . | CAGGGSIHEQYF | TGTGCCGGGGGCGGGAGTATCCACGAGCAGTACTTC
TRBJ1-1 | TRBV7-9 | . | . | CASSLLTPNTEAFF | TGTGCCAGCAGCTTATTAACACCGAACACTGAAGCTTTCTTT
TRBJ1-3 | TRBV5-5 | . | . | CASSQPGTKGYTIYF | TGTGCCAGCAGCCAACCAGGGACAAAAGGTTACACCATATATTTT
TRBJ1-2 | TRBV4-2 | . | . | CASSQVQGYALDYGYTF | TGTGCCAGCAGCCAAGTACAGGGATACGCTCTTGACTATGGCTACACCTTC
TRBJ2-7 | TRBV29-1 | . | TRBD1 | CSVEETGRYEQYF | TGCAGCGTGGAGGAGACAGGGCGTTACGAGCAGTACTTC
TRBJ1-5 | TRBV12-5 | . | TRBD1 | CASGLGQVNQPQHF | TGTGCTAGTGGTTTAGGACAGGTGAATCAGCCCCAGCATTTT
TRBJ2-6 | TRBV11-2 | . | . | CASSQGLSLYSGANVLTF | TGTGCCAGCAGCCAGGGACTCTCCCTCTACTCTGGGGCCAACGTCCTGACTTTC
TRBJ2-3 | TRBV4-2 | few | TRBD2 | CASSAIGGASDTQYF | TGTGCCAGCAGTGCGATCGGGGGGGCCTCTGATACGCAGTATTTT
TRBJ2-5 | TRBV10-2 | few | . | CASSETSPQETQYF | TGCGCCAGCAGTGAGACTAGCCCACAAGAGACCCAGTACTTC
TRBJ2-5 | TRBV6-1 | . | . | CASTVGAGETQYF | TGTGCCAGCACCGTAGGGGCTGGGGAGACCCAGTACTTC
TRBJ2-1 | TRBV18 | few | TRBD1 | CASSPPVSGGPSYNEQFF | TGTGCCAGCTCACCACCGGTCTCAGGGGGCCCCTCCTACAATGAGCAGTTCTTC
TRBJ1-1 | TRBV30 | . | TRBD1 | CAWSADRGTEAFF | TGTGCCTGGAGCGCAGACAGGGGGACTGAAGCTTTCTTT
TRBJ2-1 | TRBV4-1 | few | TRBD2 | CASSQEGTSAPNEQFF | TGCGCCAGCAGCCAAGAAGGGACTAGCGCGCCCAATGAGCAGTTCTTC
TRBJ2-7 | TRBV5-4 | . | . | CASSLGRGSYEQYF | TGTGCCAGCAGCTTGGGCAGGGGATCCTACGAGCAGTACTTC
TRBJ1-3 | TRBV6-1 | . | . | CASPGQGPGNTIYF | TGTGCCAGCCCTGGACAAGGCCCTGGAAACACCATATATTTT
TRBJ1-4 | TRBV27 | . | TRBD1 | CASKDRGSEKLFF | TGTGCCAGCAAGGACAGGGGAAGCGAAAAACTGTTTTTT
TRBJ2-3 | TRBV7-3 | . | TRBD2 | CASSPAGGSSTDTQYF | TGTGCCAGCAGTCCTGCGGGGGGCTCTAGCACAGATACGCAGTATTTT
TRBJ2-3 | TRBV9 | many | . | CASSVGAGAADTQYF | TGTGCCAGCAGCGTAGGTGCGGGGGCGGCAGATACGCAGTATTTT
TRBJ2-7 | TRBV5-4 | few | TRBD2 | CASSFFSGMTYEQYF | TGTGCCAGCAGCTTTTTTAGCGGGATGACGTACGAGCAGTACTTC
TRBJ2-5 | TRBV30 | . | . | CAWSEGGGTQYF | TGTGCCTGGAGTGAAGGGGGTGGGACCCAGTACTTC
TRBJ2-1 | TRBV7-2 | few | . | CASNQPGVYNEQFF | TGTGCCAGCAACCAACCGGGGGTCTACAATGAGCAGTTCTTC
TRBJ2-2 | TRBV19 | . | . | CASRHQNTGELFF | TGTGCCAGTAGACATCAGAACACCGGGGAGCTGTTTTTT
TRBJ2-5 | TRBV7-7 | few | TRBD1 | CASSRGQQETQYF | TGTGCTAGCAGCCGGGGACAGCAAGAGACCCAGTACTTC
TRBJ2-7 | TRBV6-1 | . | TRBD2 | CASSPTGAGGEQYF | TGTGCCAGCAGTCCCACCGGGGCGGGGGGCGAGCAGTACTTC
TRBJ2-7 | TRBV7-3 | . | . | CASSFLPGTSYEQYF | TGTGCCAGCAGCTTTCTCCCGGGAACCTCCTACGAGCAGTACTTC
TRBJ1-1 | TRBV30 | . | . | CAWNIGPQGAFF | TGTGCCTGGAACATTGGGCCTCAGGGGGCTTTCTTT
TRBJ2-7 | TRBV5-4 | . | TRBD1 | CAVLKQGAASEQYF | TGTGCCGTACTTAAGCAGGGGGCCGCCTCCGAGCAGTACTTC
TRBJ1-1 | TRBV18 | . | TRBD1 | CASSPGQGANTEAFF | TGTGCCAGCTCACCGGGACAGGGGGCGAACACTGAAGCTTTCTTT
TRBJ2-1 | TRBV19 | few | . | CASWSSGRNEQFF | TGTGCCAGTTGGAGCTCGGGAAGAAATGAGCAGTTCTTC
TRBJ1-1 | TRBV6-5 | . | TRBD1 | CASSRDRETEAFF | TGTGCCAGCAGCCGGGACAGGGAGACTGAAGCTTTCTTT
TRBJ2-5 | TRBV4-1 | few | TRBD1 | CASSQESIRGIETQYF | TGCGCCAGCAGCCAAGAATCGATCAGGGGGATTGAGACCCAGTACTTC
TRBJ2-1 | TRBV5-1 | few | TRBD2 | CASSLAPGRANEQFF | TGCGCCAGCAGCTTGGCTCCTGGGAGGGCGAATGAGCAGTTCTTC
TRBJ2-7 | TRBV9 | . | . | CASSERAAATYEQYF | TGTGCCAGCAGCGAGCGAGCGGCCGCAACCTACGAGCAGTACTTC
TRBJ1-5 | TRBV28 | . | . | CASSLSRKDSGGARPQHF | TGTGCCAGCAGTTTATCTCGTAAGGACAGTGGGGGTGCTCGGCCCCAGCATTTT
TRBJ2-3 | TRBV5-1 | few | TRBD2 | CASSLGVAGRTDTQYF | TGCGCCAGCAGCTTGGGGGTAGCGGGACGGACAGATACGCAGTATTTT
TRBJ1-3 | TRBV6-1 | few | TRBD1 | CASSSPGTGNLAIYF | TGTGCCAGCAGCTCCCCCGGGACAGGGAATTTAGCCATATATTTT